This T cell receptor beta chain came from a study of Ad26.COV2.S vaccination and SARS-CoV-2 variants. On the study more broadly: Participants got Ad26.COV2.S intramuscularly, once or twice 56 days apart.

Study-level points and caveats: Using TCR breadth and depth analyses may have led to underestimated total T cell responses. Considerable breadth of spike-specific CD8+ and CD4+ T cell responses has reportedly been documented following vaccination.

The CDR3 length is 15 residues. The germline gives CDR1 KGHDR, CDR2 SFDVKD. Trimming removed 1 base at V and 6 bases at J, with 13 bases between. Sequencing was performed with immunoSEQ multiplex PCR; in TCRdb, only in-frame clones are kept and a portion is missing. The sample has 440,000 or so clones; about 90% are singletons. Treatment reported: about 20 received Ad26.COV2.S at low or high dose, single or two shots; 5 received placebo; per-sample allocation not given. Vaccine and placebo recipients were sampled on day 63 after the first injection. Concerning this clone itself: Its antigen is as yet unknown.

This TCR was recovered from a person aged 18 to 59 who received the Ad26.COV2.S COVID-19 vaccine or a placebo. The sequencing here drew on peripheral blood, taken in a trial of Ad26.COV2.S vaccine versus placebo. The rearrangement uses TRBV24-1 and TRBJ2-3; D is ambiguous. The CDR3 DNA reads TGTGCCACCAGTGATTTTGGGGATTCCAGGGATACGCAGTATTTT. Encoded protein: CATSDFGDSRDTQYF.